This entry concerns a single T cell receptor (beta chain). From the 5' RACE reads, TCRdb called clonotypes with MiXCR, one entry per CDR3 protein. The sample contains 25,000 to 35,000 distinct CDR3 sequences, roughly 5.4% of which appear only once. The data were obtained in a study of early T cells in non-severe SARS-CoV-2 infection. The CDR3 runs 15 residues. The germline V gene encodes CDR1 MNHEY and CDR2 SVGAGI. V was trimmed by 6 bases and J by 5 bases, leaving 19 bases between them. Sequencing input: whole blood. The chain has TRBV6-5 and TRBJ2-5; D unresolved. The origin of this receptor is an adult who was a healthcare worker with PCR-confirmed SARS-CoV-2 infection or an uninfected control (not recorded which). The CDR3 protein is CASSRGVIEAETQYF. The CDR3, as DNA: TGTGCCAGCAGCCGTGGGGTCATCGAGGCGGAGACCCAGTACTTC.